This T cell receptor (beta chain) was obtained from a study of blood T cell repertoires in COVID-19. Study-wide context: The samples span acute and convalescent COVID-19 from the United States, Italy and Spain. T cells, B-cell-depleted T cells, or PBMCs provided the cDNA or gDNA that served as material.

A single count supports this clone. In the original workflow: The authors estimated nucleated cell counts from reference gene primer amplification. TCRdb keeps only in-frame clones here, not all; method: immunoSEQ multiplex PCR. V, J and clone size are taken as reported in that table, and D and trimming were inferred from the DNA itself. Of about 240,000 clones listed, approximately 86% were seen once; the top ten hold 7.2%. The CDR3 is 16 amino acids. With 3 bases clipped from V and 6 bases from J, the junction kept 10 bases outside the gene matches. CDR1 and CDR2 (germline): SEHNR, FQNEAQ (reference sequence).

The sequencing input was peripheral blood. The rearrangement uses TRBV7-9 and TRBJ2-3, with 9 nucleotides matching TRBD1. The sequence came from a man in his sixties who had recovered from COVID-19. The CDR3 loop reads CASSFLDRGQGDTQYF. In nucleotides, the CDR3 is TGTGCCAGCAGCTTCCTGGACAGGGGACAAGGGGATACGCAGTATTTT.